Below are 23 T cell receptor beta chains sequenced from a single sample in a study of blood T cell repertoires in COVID-19 (dated by TCRdb to the early 2020s). Library creation used the immunoSEQ multiplex PCR assay. The table comes from immuneACCESS by way of TCRdb, which keeps in-frame sequences with V and J called. Part of the clones is missing from these tables; in studies checked, under half for an unresolved V gene and the rest for unknown reasons. The sample table shows 80,000 to 100,000 clones, and about 90% are seen once. Together, the top ten hold about 1.8% of the sample. The source material was peripheral blood. These receptors all come from a human donor with active COVID-19. The donor label of this sample is uncertain.

The chain joins TRBV29-1 to TRBJ1-3; no clear D gene. Germline-derived CDR1 and CDR2 are SQVTM and ANQGSEA. The CDR3 runs 13 residues. Deletions cut 4 bases from V and 0 bases from J, with 7 bases between. CDR3 DNA: TGCAGCGTTGGTAGCAGCTCTGGAAACACCATATATTTT. Translation: CSVGSSSGNTIYF. Using reference TRBV29-1 and TRBJ1-3 for the parts outside the CDR3, the full variable domain is SAVISQKPSRDICQRGTSLTIQCQVDSQVTMMFWYRQQPGQSLTLIATANQGSEATYESGFVIDKFPISRPNLTFSTLTVSNMSPEDSSIYLCSVGSSSGNTIYFGEGSWLTVV.

CDR3 region: CASSQGLGTGGMLSQETQYF. Written as DNA, the CDR3 is TGCGCCAGCAGCCAGGGCCTTGGGACAGGGGGGATGTTGTCCCAAGAGACCCAGTACTTC. The V and J genes are TRBV4-3 and TRBJ2-5; 11 positions match TRBD1. V lost 3 bases, J lost 1 base, and 16 bases stayed unmatched. This CDR3 is built from 20 residues. CDR1 and CDR2 from the germline V gene are LGHNA and YSLEER.

The V gene is TRBV6-5, the J gene TRBJ1-1; no clear D gene. Germline V lookup: CDR1 MNHEY, CDR2 SVGAGI. Trimming took 5 bases from V and 5 from J, leaving 15 bases between them. This CDR3 comprises 14 residues. The chain's CDR3 is CASSKLGDGTEAFF. CDR3 sequence (DNA): TGTGCCAGCAGTAAACTCGGGGATGGGACTGAAGCTTTCTTT.

The gene calls are TRBV6-6 and TRBJ1-1; 9 bases agree with TRBD1. There are 14 residues in the CDR3. From germline, CDR1 is MNHNY and CDR2 SVGAGI (reference sequence). V lost 6 bases, J lost 6 bases, and 8 bases stayed unmatched. The CDR3 sequence: CASRSQGAEAEAFF. In nucleotides, the CDR3 is TGTGCCAGCAGATCACAGGGGGCTGAGGCTGAAGCTTTCTTT.

The CDR3 is CASSQGLAGVTYNEQFF. The CDR3 DNA is TGTGCCAGCAGCCAGGGCCTAGCGGGAGTAACTTACAATGAGCAGTTCTTC. The genes are TRBV3-1 (or the pseudogene TRBV3-2) and TRBJ2-1; 10 positions agree with TRBD2. Trimming removed 3 bases from V and 4 bases from J; junction bases left unmatched: 9. The CDR3 contains 17 residues. Germline V gene data show CDR1 as LGHDT and CDR2 as YNNKEL (reference sequence).

The chain combines TRBV3-1 (or the pseudogene TRBV3-2) with TRBJ1-1; weak D call: TRBD1 (6 bases). V was clipped by 7 bases and J by 11 bases, with 26 bases between them. Germline V gene sequence: CDR1 LGHDT, CDR2 YNNKEL (reference sequence). The CDR3 spans 15 residues. The CDR3 DNA reads as TGTGCCAGCACCGAGGGGGGGCGCTCTTTCCCCCCCGCTTTCTTT. This sequence encodes CASTEGGRSFPPAFF.

Only one count was recorded for this clone. The V call is TRBV7-9, the J call TRBJ2-1, with D possibly being TRBD1 (5 bases). V was pared by 1 base and J by 9 bases, with 7 bases between. Germline V gives CDR1 SEHNR, CDR2 FQNEAQ (reference sequence). The CDR3 consists of 12 residues. CDR3 amino acids: CASSLGGGEQFF. The CDR3 nucleotides read TGTGCCAGCAGCTTAGGGGGCGGTGAGCAGTTCTTC.

The V call is TRBV27, the J call TRBJ2-2; maybe TRBD2 (6 bases). V gave up 8 bases and J gave up 7 bases, with 14 bases separating them. CDR3 length equals 13 residues. Germline V lookup: CDR1 MNHEY, CDR2 SMNVEV (reference sequence). The CDR3: CASGGMRNGELFF. CDR3 DNA sequence: TGTGCCAGCGGGGGGATGAGAAACGGGGAGCTGTTTTTT.

J is TRBJ2-5 and V is TRBV5-4, with D uncertain. Trimming removed 0 bases from V and 3 bases from J, with 12 bases in between. The V gene's germline CDR1 is SGHNT and CDR2 YYREEE (reference sequence). This CDR3 is built from 15 residues. The CDR3 DNA is TGTGCCAGCAGCTTGGTGACTCGTCGGGAAGAGACCCAGTACTTC. Translation gives CASSLVTRREETQYF.

This chain connects TRBV5-6 to TRBJ1-2; D call uncertain. CDR1 is SGHDT and CDR2 is YYEEEE in the germline V gene. The CDR3 consists of 15 residues. Deletions cut 0 bases from V and 2 bases from J, with 11 bases between. Written as DNA, the CDR3 is TGTGCCAGCAGCTTGGCCAGCGGGAAGAACTATGGCTACACCTTC. Translating gives CASSLASGKNYGYTF.

The gene calls are TRBV5-8 and TRBJ1-4, with TRBD1 identical over 7 bases. Germline CDR1 and CDR2: SGHTS and YDEGEE. Trimming took 3 bases from V and 0 from J; bases not matched to a gene: 2. The CDR3 runs to 15 residues. CDR3 protein: CASSWDSATNEKLFF. DNA for the CDR3: TGTGCCAGCAGCTGGGACAGTGCAACTAATGAAAAACTGTTTTTT.

This clone was picked up a small number of times. The V gene is TRBV4-2, the J gene TRBJ2-7; TRBD1 matches 8 bases. V shed 1 base, J shed 1 base, and the junction held 6 bases outside the gene matches. The CDR3 has 16 amino acids. The germline V gene has CDR1 LGHNA and CDR2 YNFKEQ. The CDR3 DNA follows: TGTGCCAGCAGCCAAGGGGACAGGAGCCCTTCCTACGAGCAGTACTTC. The encoded protein is CASSQGDRSPSYEQYF.

The chain recombines TRBV12-3 or TRBV12-4 with TRBJ1-2; TRBD1 might be the D (6 bases). Trimming pared 5 bases from V and 8 bases from J, leaving 15 bases between. This CDR3 region has 13 residues. CDR3 in amino acids: CASSNGPGGGYTF. CDR3 coding DNA: TGTGCCAGCAGTAACGGGCCTGGGGGCGGCTACACCTTC.

The genes are TRBV24-1 and TRBJ2-3; 7 nucleotides match TRBD2. V dropped 1 base and J dropped 1; count of bases not matched to a gene: 4. Germline V gene data show CDR1 as KGHDR and CDR2 as SFDVKD. The CDR3 consists of 16 residues. The CDR3 reads CATSDLIREGTDTQYF. CDR3 DNA: TGTGCCACCAGTGATTTAATACGGGAGGGCACAGATACGCAGTATTTT.

This clone has just one count. The chain employs TRBV11-2 and TRBJ2-1; 8 bases are shared with TRBD2. Germline loops: CDR1 SGHAT, CDR2 FQNNGV. V lost 1 base to trimming and J lost 4 bases; unmatched junction nucleotides: 6. This CDR3 is 16 amino acids long. The DNA for the CDR3 is TGTGCCAGCAGCTTAGGGGTAGCGGGGCCATACAATGAGCAGTTCTTC. It encodes CASSLGVAGPYNEQFF.

The CDR3 DNA reads as TGTGCCAGCAGCGTAGGCCTTCATCTGGACAGTAACACCGGGGAGCTGTTTTTT. The encoded protein is CASSVGLHLDSNTGELFF. The chain uses TRBV9 and TRBJ2-2, with D perhaps TRBD1 (6 bases). The germline V and J ends were trimmed by 0 bases and 2 bases, with 17 bases remaining between them. Germline V gene lookup returns CDR1 SGDLS and CDR2 YYNGEE. This CDR3 has 18 residues. The whole variable domain, filled in from reference TRBV9 and TRBJ2-2, reads DSGVTQTPKHLITATGQRVTLRCSPRSGDLSVYWYQQSLDQGLQFLIQYYNGEERAKGNILERFSAQQFPDLHSELNLSSLELGDSALYFCASSVGLHLDSNTGELFFGEGSRLTVL.

This rearrangement joins TRBV6-5 to TRBJ1-2; D is ambiguous. Germline-derived CDR1 and CDR2 are MNHEY and SVGAGI. The length of the CDR3 is 14 residues. Between the trimmed V and J ends, which lost 5 bases and 4 bases, there was a span of 14 bases. The CDR3 sequence is CASSPGLYSYGYTF. The DNA for the CDR3 is TGTGCCAGCAGTCCCGGACTGTATTCCTATGGCTACACCTTC.

This clone was counted once. This chain uses TRBV19 with TRBJ1-2; 7 bases agree with TRBD1. The junction had 6 bases not matched to a gene; V was cut back by 5 bases and J by 0 bases. The germline V gene has CDR1 LNHDA and CDR2 SQIVND (reference sequence). The CDR3 contains 15 residues. The CDR3 sequence is CASSLTGASNYGYTF. Here the CDR3 DNA reads TGTGCCAGTAGTTTAACAGGGGCTTCTAACTATGGCTACACCTTC.

This chain links TRBV24-1 with TRBJ1-1; TRBD1 is a possible D gene (6 bases). With 3 bases removed from V and 3 bases from J, the gap between germline ends came to 13 bases. Germline V gene sequence: CDR1 KGHDR, CDR2 SFDVKD. This CDR3 spans 15 amino acids. In nucleotides, the CDR3 is TGTGCCACCAGTGATCGCAGGGGTGGGCACACTGAAGCTTTCTTT. It yields the protein CATSDRRGGHTEAFF.

V gene TRBV19 combines with J gene TRBJ1-1; 7 bases line up with TRBD1. V was clipped by 7 bases and J by 0 bases; unmatched bases: 2. The germline CDR1 and CDR2 sequences are LNHDA and SQIVND (reference sequence). The CDR3 consists of 13 residues. The CDR3: CASKQGMNTEAFF. The DNA of the CDR3 is TGTGCCAGTAAACAGGGGATGAACACTGAAGCTTTCTTT.

The rearrangement joins TRBV5-4 to TRBJ2-1; no reliable D call. The CDR3 consists of 13 residues. The V end lost 4 bases, the J end lost 5 bases, and 10 bases lay between the germline ends. Germline V gene data show CDR1 as SGHNT and CDR2 as YYREEE (reference sequence). The CDR3: CASSIPTDNEQFF. The CDR3, as DNA: TGTGCCAGCAGCATACCGACTGACAATGAGCAGTTCTTC.

This clone showed up just a few times. V and J are TRBV19 and TRBJ2-5; tentatively, D is TRBD2 (6 bases). The V and J ends lost 5 bases and 2 bases respectively, with 12 bases between them. Germline CDR1 and CDR2: LNHDA and SQIVND (reference sequence). The CDR3 has 14 amino acids. The CDR3 region has the DNA TGTGCCAGTAGTTGGAGGGGTAGGCAAGAGACCCAGTACTTC. It encodes CASSWRGRQETQYF. Filled out from reference TRBV19 and TRBJ2-5, the complete variable domain reads DGGITQSPKYLFRKEGQNVTLSCEQNLNHDAMYWYRQDPGQGLRLIYYSQIVNDFQKGDIAEGYSVSREKKESFPLTVTSAQKNPTAFYLCASSWRGRQETQYFGPGTRLLVL.

The CDR3 spells CASSLITGGAYGYTF. DNA of the CDR3: TGCGCCAGCAGCTTGATCACAGGGGGTGCGTATGGCTACACCTTC. The gene calls are TRBV5-1 and TRBJ1-2; 8 positions agree with TRBD1. The CDR3 consists of 15 residues. Germline V gives CDR1 SGHRS, CDR2 YFSETQ. After removal of 1 base from V and 5 bases from J, the junction contained 7 bases not matched to a gene.